The 13 T cell receptor beta chains listed next were all sequenced from one sample in a study of cytomegalovirus exposure and HLA in healthy donors (dated by TCRdb to about 2017). The library was prepared using the immunoSEQ multiplex PCR assay. For the multiplex PCR, a mixture combining 60 forward primers for TCR Vbeta segments and 13 reverse primers for TCR Jbeta segments was used. The immuneACCESS repertoire file appears here via TCRdb, limited to in-frame rearrangements. These files lack a portion of the clones; in checked studies, under half of the deficit traces to unresolved V genes, and the cause of the others is not known. For this sample the table gives over 120,000 clones, of which 80% were detected only once. The top ten clonotypes cover 4.5% of the sample. The sample taken for sequencing was PBMCs. These receptors all come from a middle-aged man in good health and CMV-seronegative.

V is TRBV30 and J is TRBJ2-1, with TRBD1 matching over 9 bases. V lost 4 bases and J lost 4; bases outside the gene matches: 5. The V gene's germline CDR1 is GTSNPN and CDR2 SVGIG (reference sequence). This CDR3 is 14 amino acids long. The CDR3 reads CAWKRTGAYNEQFF. The CDR3 DNA reads as TGTGCCTGGAAGAGGACAGGGGCATACAATGAGCAGTTCTTC.

V gene TRBV4-1 combines with J gene TRBJ2-3; 9 bases are shared with TRBD1. The length of the CDR3 is 17 residues. V was pared by 0 bases and J by 5 bases, with 9 bases of the junction left unmatched. Germline loops: CDR1 MGHRA, CDR2 YSYEKL. The CDR3 nucleotides are TGCGCCAGCAGCCAAGATCGCAGAGGGGACAGGGAAGATACGCAGTATTTT. This gives the protein CASSQDRRGDREDTQYF.

In this sample, this clone turned up once. The rearrangement links TRBV15 to TRBJ2-7; D call uncertain. Trimming cost V 2 bases and J 3 bases, with 8 bases left between them. Per germline, CDR1 LNHNV and CDR2 YYDKDF (reference sequence). CDR3 size: 13 residues. DNA of the CDR3: TGTGCCACCAGCAGATCAAGAGGCTACGAGCAGTACTTC. Translation: CATSRSRGYEQYF. Combining the CDR3 with reference TRBV15 and TRBJ2-7 gives the whole variable domain DAMVIQNPRYQVTQFGKPVTLSCSQTLNHNVMYWYQQKSSQAPKLLFHYYDKDFNNEADTPDNFQSRRPNTSFCFLDIRSPGLGDTAMYLCATSRSRGYEQYFGPGTRLTVT.

This sequence joins TRBV10-2 and TRBJ2-7; D possibly corresponds to TRBD1 (6 bases). Per the germline V gene, CDR1 is WSHSY and CDR2 is SAAADI. Deletions cut 2 bases from V and 7 bases from J, with 15 bases between. This CDR3 comprises 14 residues. CDR3 DNA: TGCGCCAGCAGTGAGGGACAGCCCTACGAGGAGCAGTACTTC. This translates into CASSEGQPYEEQYF.

The chain combines TRBV7-8 with TRBJ2-2; D call uncertain. Germline CDR1 and CDR2: SGHVS and FQNEAQ. The CDR3 length is 15 residues. CDR3 sequence: CAIRMEQLNTGELFF. CDR3 coding DNA: TGTGCTATTAGAATGGAACAGCTGAACACCGGGGAGCTGTTTTTT.

This clone appeared a single time. The rearrangement joins TRBV9 to TRBJ2-7; D might be TRBD1 (5 bases). Between the trimmed V and J ends, which lost 0 bases and 2 bases, there was a span of 9 bases. CDR3 size: 14 residues. Germline CDR1 reads SGDLS; CDR2 reads YYNGEE. As DNA, the CDR3 is TGTGCCAGCAGCGTAGAGGGGTGGACCTACGAGCAGTACTTC. It yields the protein CASSVEGWTYEQYF.

The chain uses TRBV27 and TRBJ1-1; D may be TRBD1 (5 bases). The CDR3 covers 15 residues. Trimming removed 6 bases from V and 1 base from J, with 15 bases in between. CDR1 MNHEY and CDR2 SMNVEV come from the germline V gene (reference sequence). CDR3 sequence (DNA): TGTGCCAGCAGCAGCCACAGGCGTAGGAACACTGAAGCTTTCTTT. Its protein product is CASSSHRRRNTEAFF.

This chain links TRBV4-3 with TRBJ2-1, with TRBD2 matching 7 bases. This CDR3 contains 15 residues. Per the germline V gene, CDR1 is LGHNA and CDR2 is YSLEER. The ends lost 1 base at V and 10 bases at J; junction bases unmatched: 10. CDR3 nucleotides: TGCGCCAGCAGCCAAGTCCGCGGGGGTTCGGAAGAGCAGTTCTTC. Amino acids: CASSQVRGGSEEQFF.

The V and J genes are TRBV5-4 and TRBJ2-2, with 8 bases matching TRBD1. This CDR3 has 14 residues. Germline lookup yields CDR1 SGHNT and CDR2 YYREEE (reference sequence). J was trimmed by 3 bases and V by 4 bases; bases with no gene match: 2. The CDR3 is CASSRTGYTGELFF. The CDR3 nucleotides are TGTGCCAGCAGCCGGACAGGGTACACCGGGGAGCTGTTTTTT.

V is TRBV11-2 and J is TRBJ1-2, with 8 bases lining up with TRBD1. Germline lookup yields CDR1 SGHAT and CDR2 FQNNGV. CDR3 length: 14 residues. V was clipped by 8 bases and J by 4 bases; unmatched bases: 9. CDR3 loop: CASRNAGTGYGYTF. CDR3 DNA sequence: TGTGCCAGCCGCAATGCGGGGACAGGCTATGGCTACACCTTC. The full variable domain, rest sourced from reference TRBV11-2 and TRBJ1-2, is EAGVAQSPRYKIIEKRQSVAFWCNPISGHATLYWYQQILGQGPKLLIQFQNNGVVDDSQLPKDRFSAERLKGVDSTLKIQPAKLEDSAVYLCASRNAGTGYGYTFGSGTRLTVV.

The chain joins TRBV5-1 to TRBJ1-4, with 8 bases fitting TRBD1. The J segment lost 8 bases and the V segment lost 0 bases, leaving 6 bases of the junction unmatched. The length of the CDR3 is 15 residues. The germline CDR1 and CDR2 sequences are SGHRS and YFSETQ. In nucleotides, the CDR3 is TGCGCCAGCAGCTTGGCCGGAGCAGGGGGCGAAAAACTGTTTTTT. Translating it yields CASSLAGAGGEKLFF.

This sequence joins TRBV12-5 and TRBJ1-6; tentative D call: TRBD1 (5 bases). Per the germline V gene, CDR1 is LGHNT and CDR2 is FRNRAP. The V end was cut by 8 bases, the J end by 9 bases, with 11 bases between. This CDR3 region has 12 residues. The CDR3 sequence is CASSSGGSPLHF. CDR3 DNA: TGTGCTAGTTCATCCGGGGGTTCACCCCTCCACTTT. The full variable domain, in which reference TRBV12-5 and TRBJ1-6 provide the parts outside the CDR3, is DARVTQTPRHKVTEMGQEVTMRCQPILGHNTVFWYRQTMMQGLELLAYFRNRAPLDDSGMPKDRFSAEMPDATLATLKIQPSEPRDSAVYFCASSSGGSPLHFGNGTRLTVT.

This chain connects TRBV21-1 to TRBJ2-5; the tabulated D call, TRBD2, remains unverified against the DNA. TRBV21-1 is a pseudogene segment. The CDR3 runs 15 residues. In DNA, the CDR3 is TGTGCCAGCAGCAAAAGAGGGACTAGCGAAGAGACCCAGTACTTC. Amino acids: CASSKRGTSEETQYF.